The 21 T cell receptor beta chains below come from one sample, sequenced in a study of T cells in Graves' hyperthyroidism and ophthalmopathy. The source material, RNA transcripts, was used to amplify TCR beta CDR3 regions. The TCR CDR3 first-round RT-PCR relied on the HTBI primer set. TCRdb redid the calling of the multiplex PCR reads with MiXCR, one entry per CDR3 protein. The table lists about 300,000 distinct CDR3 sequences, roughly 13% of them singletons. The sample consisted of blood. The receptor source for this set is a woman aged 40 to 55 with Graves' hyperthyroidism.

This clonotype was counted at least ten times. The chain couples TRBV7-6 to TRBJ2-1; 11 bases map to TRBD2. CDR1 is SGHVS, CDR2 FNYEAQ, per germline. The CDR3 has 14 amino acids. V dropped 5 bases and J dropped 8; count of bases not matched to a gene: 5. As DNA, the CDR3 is TGTGCCAGCAGCCCAACTAGCGGGAGCGATGAGCAGTTCTTC. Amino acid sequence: CASSPTSGSDEQFF. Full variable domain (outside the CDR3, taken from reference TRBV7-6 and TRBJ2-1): GAGVSQSPRYKVTKRGQDVALRCDPISGHVSLYWYRQALGQGPEFLTYFNYEAQQDKSGLPNDRFSAERPEGSISTLTIQRTEQRDSAMYRCASSPTSGSDEQFFGPGTRLTVL.

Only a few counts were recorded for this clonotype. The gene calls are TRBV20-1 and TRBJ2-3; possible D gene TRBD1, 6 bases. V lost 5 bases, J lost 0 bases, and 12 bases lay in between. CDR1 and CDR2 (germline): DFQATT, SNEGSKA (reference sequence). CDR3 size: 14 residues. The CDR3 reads CSAGTFRSTDTQYF. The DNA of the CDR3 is TGCAGTGCTGGGACATTCCGTAGCACAGATACGCAGTATTTT.

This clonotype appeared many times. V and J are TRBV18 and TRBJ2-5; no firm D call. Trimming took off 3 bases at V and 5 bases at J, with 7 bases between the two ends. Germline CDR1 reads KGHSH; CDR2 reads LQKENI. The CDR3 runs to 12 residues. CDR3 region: CASSPTSETQYF. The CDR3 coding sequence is TGTGCCAGCTCACCCACCAGCGAGACCCAGTACTTC. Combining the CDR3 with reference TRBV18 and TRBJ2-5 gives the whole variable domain NAGVMQNPRHLVRRRGQEARLRCSPMKGHSHVYWYRQLPEEGLKFMVYLQKENIIDESGMPKERFSAEFPKEGPSILRIQQVVRGDSAAYFCASSPTSETQYFGPGTRLLVL.

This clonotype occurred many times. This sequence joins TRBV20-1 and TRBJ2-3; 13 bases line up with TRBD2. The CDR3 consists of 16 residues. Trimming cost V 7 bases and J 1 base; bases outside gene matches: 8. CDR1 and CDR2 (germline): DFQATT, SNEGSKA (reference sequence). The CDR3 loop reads CSGRTSGSKGTDTQYF. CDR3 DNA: TGCAGTGGTCGGACTAGCGGGAGCAAGGGCACAGATACGCAGTATTTT.

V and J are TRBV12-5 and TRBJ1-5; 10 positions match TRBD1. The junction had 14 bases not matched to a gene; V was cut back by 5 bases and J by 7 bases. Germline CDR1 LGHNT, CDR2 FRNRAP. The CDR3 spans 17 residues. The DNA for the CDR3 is TGTGCTAGTGGTCGGAGCCGGGACAGGGGACGAAAGCAGCCCCAGCATTTT. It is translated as CASGRSRDRGRKQPQHF.

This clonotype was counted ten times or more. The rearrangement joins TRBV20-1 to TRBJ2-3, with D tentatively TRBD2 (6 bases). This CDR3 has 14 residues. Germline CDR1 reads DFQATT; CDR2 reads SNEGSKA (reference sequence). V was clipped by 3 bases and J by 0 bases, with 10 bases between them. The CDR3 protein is CSASAGRSTDTQYF. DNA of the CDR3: TGCAGTGCTAGCGCGGGGCGGAGCACAGATACGCAGTATTTT.

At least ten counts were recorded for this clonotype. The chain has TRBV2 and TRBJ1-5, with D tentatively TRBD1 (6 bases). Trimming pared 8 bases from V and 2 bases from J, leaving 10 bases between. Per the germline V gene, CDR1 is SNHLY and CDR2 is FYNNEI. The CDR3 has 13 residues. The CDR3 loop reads CASEQGGNQPQHF. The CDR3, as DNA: TGTGCCAGCGAACAGGGAGGCAATCAGCCCCAGCATTTT.

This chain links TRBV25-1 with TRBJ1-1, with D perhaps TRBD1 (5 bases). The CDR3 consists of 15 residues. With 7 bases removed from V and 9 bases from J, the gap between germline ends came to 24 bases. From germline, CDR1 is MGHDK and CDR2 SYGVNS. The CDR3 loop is CASTPDRSRGTKAFF. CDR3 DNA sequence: TGTGCCAGCACTCCAGACCGGTCTCGGGGGACGAAAGCTTTCTTT. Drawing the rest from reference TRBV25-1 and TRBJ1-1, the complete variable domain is EADIYQTPRYLVIGTGKKITLECSQTMGHDKMYWYQQDPGMELHLIHYSYGVNSTEKGDLSSESTVSRIRTEHFPLTLESARPSHTSQYLCASTPDRSRGTKAFFGQGTRLTVV.

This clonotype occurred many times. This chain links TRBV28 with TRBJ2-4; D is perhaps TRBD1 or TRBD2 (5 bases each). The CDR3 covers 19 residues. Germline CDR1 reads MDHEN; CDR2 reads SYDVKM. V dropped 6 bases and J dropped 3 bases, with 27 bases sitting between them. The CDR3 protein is CASSLPGPPMTEGKNIQYF. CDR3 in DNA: TGTGCCAGCAGCCTACCGGGACCCCCTATGACGGAAGGCAAAAACATTCAGTACTTC.

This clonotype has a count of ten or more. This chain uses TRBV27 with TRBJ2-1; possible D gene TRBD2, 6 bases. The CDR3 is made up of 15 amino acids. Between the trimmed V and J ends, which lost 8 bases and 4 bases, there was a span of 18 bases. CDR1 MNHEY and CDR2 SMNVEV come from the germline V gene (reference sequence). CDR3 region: CASSIGLAPYNEQFF. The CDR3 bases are TGTGCCAGCTCCATAGGGCTAGCGCCATACAATGAGCAGTTCTTC.

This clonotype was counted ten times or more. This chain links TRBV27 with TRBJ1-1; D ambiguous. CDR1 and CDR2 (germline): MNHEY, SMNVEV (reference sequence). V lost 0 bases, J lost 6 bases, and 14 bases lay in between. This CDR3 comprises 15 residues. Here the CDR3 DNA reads TGTGCCAGCAGTTTATCGCGGAAAGGGTCGGCTGAAGCTTTCTTT. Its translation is CASSLSRKGSAEAFF.

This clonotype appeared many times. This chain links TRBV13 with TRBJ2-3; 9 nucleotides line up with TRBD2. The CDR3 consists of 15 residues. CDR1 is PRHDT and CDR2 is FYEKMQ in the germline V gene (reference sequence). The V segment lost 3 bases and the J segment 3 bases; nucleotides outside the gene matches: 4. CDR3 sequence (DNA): TGTGCCAGCAGCTTGGGGAGCGGGAGGACAGATACGCAGTATTTT. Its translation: CASSLGSGRTDTQYF.

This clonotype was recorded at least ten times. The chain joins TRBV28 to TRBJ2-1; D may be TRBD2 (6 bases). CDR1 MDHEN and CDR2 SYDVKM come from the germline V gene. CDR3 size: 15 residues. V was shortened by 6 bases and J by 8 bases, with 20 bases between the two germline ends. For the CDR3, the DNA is TGTGCCAGCAGACAGGAGGGCGGATCGTGGGATGAGCAGTTCTTC. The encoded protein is CASRQEGGSWDEQFF. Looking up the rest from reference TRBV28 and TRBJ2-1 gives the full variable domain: DVKVTQSSRYLVKRTGEKVFLECVQDMDHENMFWYRQDPGLGLRLIYFSYDVKMKEKGDIPEGYSVSREKKERFSLILESASTNQTSMYLCASRQEGGSWDEQFFGPGTRLTVL.

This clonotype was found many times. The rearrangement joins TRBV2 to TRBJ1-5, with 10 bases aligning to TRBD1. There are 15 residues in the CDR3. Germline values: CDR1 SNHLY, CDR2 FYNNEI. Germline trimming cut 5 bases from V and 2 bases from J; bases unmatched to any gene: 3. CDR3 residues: CASSFGTGGNQPQHF. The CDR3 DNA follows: TGTGCCAGCAGTTTTGGGACAGGGGGCAATCAGCCCCAGCATTTT.

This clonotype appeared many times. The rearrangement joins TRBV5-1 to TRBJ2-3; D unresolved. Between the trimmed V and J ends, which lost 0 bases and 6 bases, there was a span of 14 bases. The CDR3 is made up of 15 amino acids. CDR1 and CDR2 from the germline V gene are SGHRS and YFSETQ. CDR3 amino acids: CASSLAPLTTDTQYF. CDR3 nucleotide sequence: TGCGCCAGCAGCTTGGCCCCCTTGACGACTGATACGCAGTATTTT.

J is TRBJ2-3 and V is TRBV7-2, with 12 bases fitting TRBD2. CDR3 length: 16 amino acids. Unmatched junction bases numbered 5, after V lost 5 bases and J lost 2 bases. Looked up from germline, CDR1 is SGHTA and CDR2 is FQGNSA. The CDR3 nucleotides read TGTGCCAGCAGCATTGGGACTAGCGGGTTCACAGATACGCAGTATTTT. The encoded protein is CASSIGTSGFTDTQYF.

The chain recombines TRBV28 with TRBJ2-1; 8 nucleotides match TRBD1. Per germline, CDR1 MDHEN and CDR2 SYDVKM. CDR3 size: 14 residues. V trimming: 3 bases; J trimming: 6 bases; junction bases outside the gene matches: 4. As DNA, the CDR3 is TGTGCCAGCAGTTTCAGGGGGCAGGTCAATGAGCAGTTCTTC. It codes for CASSFRGQVNEQFF.

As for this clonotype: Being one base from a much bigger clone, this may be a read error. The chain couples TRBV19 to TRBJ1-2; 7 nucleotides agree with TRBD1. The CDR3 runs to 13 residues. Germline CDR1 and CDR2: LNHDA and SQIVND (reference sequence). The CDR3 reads CAGSDRTGDGYTF. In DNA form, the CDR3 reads TGTGCCGGTAGCGACCGGACAGGTGATGGCTACACCTTC.

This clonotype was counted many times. CDR3 sequence reads: CASSLQRGLDTQYF. The CDR3 nucleotides are TGTGCCAGCAGCTTGCAGCGTGGATTAGATACGCAGTATTTT. This chain links TRBV7-2 with TRBJ2-3; D ambiguous. The length of the CDR3 is 14 residues. With 3 bases removed from V and 5 bases from J, the gap between germline ends came to 12 bases. Germline CDR1 is SGHTA and CDR2 is FQGNSA.

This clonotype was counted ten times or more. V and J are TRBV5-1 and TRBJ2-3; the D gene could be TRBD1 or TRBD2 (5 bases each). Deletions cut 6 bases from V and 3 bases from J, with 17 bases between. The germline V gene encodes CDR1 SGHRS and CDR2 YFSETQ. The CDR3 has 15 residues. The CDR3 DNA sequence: TGCGCCAGCAACGGGGCTGGGGGACCGACAGATACGCAGTATTTT. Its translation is CASNGAGGPTDTQYF.

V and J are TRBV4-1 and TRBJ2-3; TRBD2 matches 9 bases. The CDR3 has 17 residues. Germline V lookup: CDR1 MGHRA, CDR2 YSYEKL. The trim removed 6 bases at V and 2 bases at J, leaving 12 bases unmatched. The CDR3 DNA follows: TGCGCCAGCAGAGCCTTTAGCGGGAGAGCTTACACAGATACGCAGTATTTT. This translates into CASRAFSGRAYTDTQYF.